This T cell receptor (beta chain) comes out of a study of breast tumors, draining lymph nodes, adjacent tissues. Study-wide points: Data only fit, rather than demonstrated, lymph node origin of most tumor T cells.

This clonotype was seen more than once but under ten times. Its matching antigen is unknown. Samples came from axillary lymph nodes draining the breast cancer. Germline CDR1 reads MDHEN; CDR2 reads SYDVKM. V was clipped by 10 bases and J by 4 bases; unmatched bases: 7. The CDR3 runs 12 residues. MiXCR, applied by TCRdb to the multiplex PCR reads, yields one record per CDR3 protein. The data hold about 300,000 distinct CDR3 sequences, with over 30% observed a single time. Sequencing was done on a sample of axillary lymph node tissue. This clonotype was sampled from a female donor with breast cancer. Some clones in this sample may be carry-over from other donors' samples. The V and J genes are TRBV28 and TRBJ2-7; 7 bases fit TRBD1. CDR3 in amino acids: CATTGELYEQYF. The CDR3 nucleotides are TGTGCCACCACAGGGGAGTTATACGAGCAGTACTTC. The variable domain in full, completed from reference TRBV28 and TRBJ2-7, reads DVKVTQSSRYLVKRTGEKVFLECVQDMDHENMFWYRQDPGLGLRLIYFSYDVKMKEKGDIPEGYSVSREKKERFSLILESASTNQTSMYLCATTGELYEQYFGPGTRLTVT.